The clone carrying this TCR beta chain was seen a handful of times. Obtained from alopecia areata patients were lesional scalp punch biopsies along with peripheral blood. The sample belongs to a study of CD8+ T cells in alopecia areata. Extraction of RNA preceded its reverse transcription into cDNA, which served as the sequencing template. Clones were read by immunoSEQ multiplex PCR, and TCRdb kept only the in-frame ones, dropping some. The table lists 9,500 to 15,000 clones, roughly 57% of them singletons. V gave up 0 bases and J gave up 4 bases; unmatched junction bases: 10. CDR3 length equals 18 residues. Germline V gives CDR1 LGHNA, CDR2 YSLEER.

Sequences were obtained from skin. This TCR was recovered from a human donor with alopecia areata. The chain carries TRBV4-3 and TRBJ2-2, with TRBD2 matching over 8 bases. This CDR3 reads CASSQDTDGGATTGELFF. CDR3 sequence (DNA): TGCGCCAGCAGCCAAGATACTGACGGGGGGGCTACCACCGGGGAGCTGTTTTTT.